This T cell receptor (beta chain) appears in the sequencing data of a study of T cells in Graves' hyperthyroidism and ophthalmopathy. Amplified TCR beta CDR3 regions came from RNA transcripts. The TCR CDR3 first-round RT-PCR relied on the HTBI primer set. Using its own MiXCR run on the multiplex PCR reads, TCRdb lists one record per CDR3 protein. Counted here are around 520,000 distinct CDR3 sequences, roughly 25% occurring once; the ten biggest clones make up about 11%. This CDR3 has 11 amino acids. V lost 2 bases and J 8 bases, leaving 7 bases between the germline ends. The chain links TRBV12-3 or TRBV12-4 to TRBJ2-7, with D unclear. Sequences were obtained from blood. This TCR came from a woman aged 25 to 45 with Graves' ophthalmopathy. CDR3 loop: CASSLFGKQYF. Written as DNA, the CDR3 is TGTGCCAGCAGTTTATTCGGCAAGCAGTACTTC.